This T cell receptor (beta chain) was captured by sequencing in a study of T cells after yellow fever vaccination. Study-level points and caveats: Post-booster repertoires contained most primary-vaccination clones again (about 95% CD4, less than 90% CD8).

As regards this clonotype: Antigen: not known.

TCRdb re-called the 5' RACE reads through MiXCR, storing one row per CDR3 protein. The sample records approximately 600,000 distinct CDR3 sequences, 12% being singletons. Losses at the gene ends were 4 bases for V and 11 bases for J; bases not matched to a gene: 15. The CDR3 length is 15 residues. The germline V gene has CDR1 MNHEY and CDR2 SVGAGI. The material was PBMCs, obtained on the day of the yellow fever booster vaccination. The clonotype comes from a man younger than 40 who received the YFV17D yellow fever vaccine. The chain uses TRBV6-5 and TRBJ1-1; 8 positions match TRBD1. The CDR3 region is CASSSTQGAGDDAFF. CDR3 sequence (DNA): TGTGCCAGCAGTTCCACCCAGGGGGCCGGGGATGATGCTTTCTTT.